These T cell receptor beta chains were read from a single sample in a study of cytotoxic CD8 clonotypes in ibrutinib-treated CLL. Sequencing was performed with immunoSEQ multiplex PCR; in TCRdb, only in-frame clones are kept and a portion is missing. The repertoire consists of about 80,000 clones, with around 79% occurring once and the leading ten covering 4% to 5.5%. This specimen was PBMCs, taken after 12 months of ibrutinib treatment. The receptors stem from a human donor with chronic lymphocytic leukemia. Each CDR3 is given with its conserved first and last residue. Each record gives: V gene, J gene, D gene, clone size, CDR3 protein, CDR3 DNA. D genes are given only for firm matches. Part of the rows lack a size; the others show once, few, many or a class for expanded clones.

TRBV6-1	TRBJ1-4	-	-	CASSRGVNEKLFF	TGTGCCAGCAGCCGGGGAGTAAATGAAAAACTGTTTTTT
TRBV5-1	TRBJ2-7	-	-	CASSLAGVHEQYF	TGCGCCAGCAGCTTGGCTGGGGTTCACGAGCAGTACTTC
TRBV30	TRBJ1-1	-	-	CAWRDRGGGVDTEAFF	TGTGCCTGGAGGGACCGTGGGGGGGGAGTGGACACTGAAGCTTTCTTT
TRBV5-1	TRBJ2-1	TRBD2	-	CASSGTSDPYNEQFF	TGCGCCAGCAGCGGGACTAGCGACCCGTACAATGAGCAGTTCTTC
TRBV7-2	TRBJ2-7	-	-	CASSLDSPYEQYF	TGTGCCAGCAGCCTGGACAGCCCCTACGAGCAGTACTTC
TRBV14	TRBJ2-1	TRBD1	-	CASSQRLGQGTYEQFF	TGTGCCAGCAGCCAAAGGCTTGGACAGGGGACTTATGAGCAGTTCTTC
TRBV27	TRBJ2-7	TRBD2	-	CASSFVFGGSSYEQYF	TGTGCCAGCAGTTTTGTTTTTGGCGGGAGCTCCTACGAGCAGTACTTC
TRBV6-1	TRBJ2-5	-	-	CASTNRPRETQYF	TGTGCCAGCACCAACAGGCCCCGGGAGACCCAGTACTTC
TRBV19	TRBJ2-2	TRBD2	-	CATQTSQSSGELFF	TGTGCCACCCAGACTAGCCAGTCCAGCGGGGAGCTGTTTTTT
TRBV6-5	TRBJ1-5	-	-	CASSYVRGGEPQHF	TGTGCCAGCAGTTACGTCCGGGGCGGGGAGCCCCAGCATTTT
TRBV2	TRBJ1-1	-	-	CASSEMAPFGVEAFF	TGTGCCAGCAGTGAAATGGCCCCTTTTGGGGTCGAAGCTTTCTTT
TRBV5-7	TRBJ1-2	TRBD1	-	CASIKHTGGSGYTF	TGTGCCAGCATCAAACACACAGGGGGCTCTGGCTACACCTTC
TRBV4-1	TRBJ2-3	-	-	CASSQGWAGDTQYF	TGCGCCAGCAGCCAAGGGTGGGCCGGGGATACGCAGTATTTT
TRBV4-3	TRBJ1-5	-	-	CASSQHLGGGVSNQPQHF	TGCGCCAGCAGCCAACATCTGGGAGGAGGGGTTAGCAATCAGCCCCAGCATTTT
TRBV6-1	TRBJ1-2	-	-	CASSVGPGKANYGYTF	TGTGCCAGCAGTGTTGGTCCGGGGAAAGCTAACTATGGCTACACCTTC
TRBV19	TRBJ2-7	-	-	CASSMLAALDEQYF	TGTGCCAGTAGTATGTTAGCGGCTCTGGACGAGCAGTACTTC
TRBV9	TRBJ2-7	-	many	CASSGRGGSYEQYF	TGTGCCAGCAGCGGCCGGGGAGGCTCCTACGAGCAGTACTTC
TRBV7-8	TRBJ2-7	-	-	CASSLVRTEQYF	TGTGCCAGCAGCTTAGTTAGGACTGAGCAGTACTTC
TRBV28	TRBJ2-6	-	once	CASTDIGANVLTF	TGTGCCAGCACCGACATTGGGGCCAACGTCCTGACTTTC
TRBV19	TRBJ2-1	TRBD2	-	CASSEAGDRGYEQFF	TGTGCCAGTAGTGAAGCGGGAGATCGAGGGTATGAGCAGTTCTTC
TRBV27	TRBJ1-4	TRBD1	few	CASSLSYGTGGGEKLFF	TGTGCCAGCAGTTTATCGTATGGCACAGGGGGTGGCGAAAAACTGTTTTTT
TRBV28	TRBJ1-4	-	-	CASRWGGKLFF	TGTGCCAGCAGGTGGGGGGGAAAACTGTTTTTT
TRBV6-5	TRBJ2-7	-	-	CASSTPAGEQYF	TGTGCCAGCAGTACCCCGGCGGGCGAGCAGTACTTC
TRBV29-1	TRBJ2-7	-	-	CSVDKTGSPSYEQYF	TGCAGCGTTGACAAAACAGGGTCCCCCTCCTACGAGCAGTACTTC
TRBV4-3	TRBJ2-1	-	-	CASSLWGAGNEQFF	TGCGCCAGCAGCCTTTGGGGGGCCGGCAATGAGCAGTTCTTC